This T cell receptor (beta chain) was found in a study of blood T cell repertoires in COVID-19. Study in general: Samples representing acute and convalescent COVID-19 were sourced from the United States, Italy and Spain. The cDNA or gDNA used as material had been derived from T cells, B-cell-depleted T cells, or PBMCs.

CDR1 and CDR2 from the germline V gene are WSHSY and SAAADI. This CDR3 spans 15 amino acids. V gave up 3 bases and J gave up 1 base, with 10 bases separating them. In the original processing: Counts of nucleated cells, estimated from reference gene primer amplification, were obtained. TCRdb keeps only in-frame clones here, not all; method: immunoSEQ multiplex PCR. That table supplies the V and J calls and clone size; D and trimming were determined from the DNA. The table includes tens of thousands of clones, roughly 85% detected once. The receptor's source is a human donor in a cohort sampled during active COVID-19. Sequencing used peripheral blood. This chain joins TRBV10-2 and TRBJ2-1; unclear D gene. The CDR3 DNA sequence: TGCGCCAGCAGTGACAGGCCCCGGTCCTACAATGAGCAGTTCTTC. Protein product: CASSDRPRSYNEQFF.